Each of the 32 T cell receptor beta chains below was sequenced from the same sample in a study of T cell responses to AZD1222 COVID-19 vaccine. TCRdb's table, derived via immunoSEQ multiplex PCR, lists solely in-frame clones and lacks some. The sample yields roughly 120,000 clones, less than 90% seen once. This material consisted of peripheral blood, taken on day 0 of AZD1222 vaccination. The receptors shown here come from an adult in good health.

The rearrangement links TRBV24-1 to TRBJ1-3, with a tentative D call TRBD1 (5 bases). The ends were cut back, 9 bases at V and 0 bases at J, with 14 bases in the middle. CDR3 length equals 15 residues. Germline CDR1 and CDR2: KGHDR and SFDVKD. CDR3 in amino acids: CATSGGGSSGNTIYF. In DNA form, the CDR3 reads TGTGCCACCTCGGGGGGTGGATCCTCTGGAAACACCATATATTTT.

This chain connects TRBV14 to TRBJ2-7; possible D gene TRBD1, 6 bases. V was clipped by 3 bases and J by 2 bases, with 26 bases between them. CDR1 SGHDN and CDR2 FVKESK come from the germline V gene. This CDR3 contains 19 residues. The CDR3 is CASSQFRGRPQTVPYEQYF. DNA of the CDR3: TGTGCCAGCAGCCAGTTTAGGGGGAGACCTCAGACGGTTCCCTACGAGCAGTACTTC.

In this sample, this clone turned up once. The gene calls are TRBV7-8 and TRBJ1-4; weak D call: TRBD1 (6 bases). Trimming shortened V by 3 bases and J by 7 bases, and 18 bases separated the two germline ends. In germline, CDR1 is SGHVS, CDR2 FQNEAQ. The CDR3 covers 16 residues. The CDR3 loop is CASSFDAGVVGEKLFF. DNA for the CDR3: TGTGCCAGCAGCTTCGACGCAGGGGTGGTCGGTGAAAAACTGTTTTTT.

The chain employs TRBV7-2 and TRBJ2-5; 7 bases line up with TRBD2. The germline gives CDR1 SGHTA, CDR2 FQGNSA. The CDR3 is 15 amino acids. The ends lost 5 bases at V and 5 bases at J; junction bases unmatched: 11. CDR3 sequence reads: CASSPGLGAVETQYF. The CDR3 coding sequence is TGTGCCAGCAGCCCCGGACTAGGGGCGGTCGAGACCCAGTACTTC.

The chain carries TRBV12-3 or TRBV12-4 and TRBJ1-1; D might be TRBD1 (6 bases). The CDR3 length is 13 residues. V dropped 3 bases and J dropped 7 bases, with 12 bases sitting between them. CDR3 region: CASSFGGHIEAFF. CDR3 DNA: TGTGCCAGCAGTTTCGGGGGACATATTGAAGCTTTCTTT.

The chain's CDR3 is CASSPSGDSSYEQYF. Here the CDR3 DNA reads TGTGCCAGCAGTCCTAGCGGGGATAGCTCCTACGAGCAGTACTTC. This chain connects TRBV7-9 to TRBJ2-7; 9 nucleotides match TRBD2. This CDR3 is built from 15 residues. Per germline, CDR1 SEHNR and CDR2 FQNEAQ (reference sequence). With 6 bases clipped from V and 0 bases from J, the junction kept 6 bases outside the gene matches.

The V and J genes are TRBV6-4 and TRBJ2-3; no reliable D call. CDR1 MRHNA and CDR2 SNTAGT come from the germline V gene. V lost 4 bases and J 5 bases, leaving 10 bases between the germline ends. This CDR3 region has 13 residues. CDR3 nucleotides: TGTGCCAGCAGTGGGCCCGATAGAGATACGCAGTATTTT. This translates into CASSGPDRDTQYF.

The rearrangement uses TRBV28 and TRBJ1-3, with D uncertain. The V end was cut by 1 base, the J end by 7 bases, with 14 bases between. The CDR3 covers 15 residues. CDR1 and CDR2 (germline): MDHEN, SYDVKM. CDR3 loop: CASSLSATRSNTIYF. CDR3 sequence (DNA): TGTGCCAGCAGTTTATCGGCCACCAGGAGCAACACCATATATTTT.

V gene TRBV10-3 combines with J gene TRBJ2-2; possibly TRBD2 for D (8 bases). V lost 9 bases and J 6 bases, leaving 17 bases between the germline ends. The germline V gene has CDR1 ENHRY and CDR2 SYGVKD. This CDR3 contains 14 residues. The CDR3 here is CAISGTERPGELFF. CDR3 DNA sequence: TGTGCCATTAGCGGGACAGAGAGGCCCGGGGAGCTGTTTTTT.

V is TRBV11-2 and J is TRBJ2-7; 13 positions agree with TRBD2. Germline V gene sequence: CDR1 SGHAT, CDR2 FQNNGV. CDR3 length equals 14 residues. V was pared by 5 bases and J by 4 bases, with 2 bases of the junction left unmatched. The CDR3 nucleotides are TGTGCCAGCAGCAGACTAGCGGGAGGTTACGAGCAGTACTTC. Protein: CASSRLAGGYEQYF. The entire variable domain, with the rest obtained from reference TRBV11-2 and TRBJ2-7, is as follows: EAGVAQSPRYKIIEKRQSVAFWCNPISGHATLYWYQQILGQGPKLLIQFQNNGVVDDSQLPKDRFSAERLKGVDSTLKIQPAKLEDSAVYLCASSRLAGGYEQYFGPGTRLTVT.

The chain has TRBV7-3 and TRBJ1-2, with 10 positions matching TRBD1. V shed 2 bases, J shed 6 bases, and the junction held 6 bases outside the gene matches. Germline V gene data show CDR1 as SGHTA and CDR2 as FQGTGA. This CDR3 is built from 15 residues. The CDR3 protein is CASSLGGTGEHGYTF. CDR3 DNA: TGTGCCAGCAGCTTAGGGGGGACAGGGGAACATGGCTACACCTTC.

The chain is built from TRBV25-1 and TRBJ2-7; tentatively, D is TRBD2 (6 bases). This CDR3 contains 13 residues. V lost 6 bases, J lost 5 bases, and 14 bases lay in between. Germline CDR1 MGHDK, CDR2 SYGVNS. CDR3 sequence reads: CASRGEDFHEQYF. CDR3 sequence (DNA): TGTGCCAGCAGAGGGGAGGATTTCCACGAGCAGTACTTC.

This clone was detected only a few times. V and J are TRBV7-3 and TRBJ2-1, with 7 bases identical to TRBD2. CDR1 and CDR2 (germline): SGHTA, FQGTGA. The trim removed 5 bases at V and 1 base at J, leaving 11 bases unmatched. The CDR3 consists of 17 residues. CDR3 sequence: CASSPREGFLSYNEQFF. The CDR3 DNA is TGTGCCAGCAGCCCCAGGGAGGGATTCCTATCCTACAATGAGCAGTTCTTC.

This chain connects TRBV7-6 to TRBJ1-3; D is ambiguous. The CDR3 extends over 17 amino acids. The ends were cut back, 5 bases at V and 0 bases at J, with 17 bases in the middle. Germline CDR1 and CDR2: SGHVS and FNYEAQ. For the CDR3, the DNA is TGTGCCAGCAGCCCAGAGGTGGCAGGATCCTCTGGAAACACCATATATTTT. The encoded protein is CASSPEVAGSSGNTIYF.

The gene calls are TRBV2 and TRBJ1-1; D gene ambiguous. CDR1 is SNHLY, CDR2 FYNNEI, per germline. This CDR3 is 12 amino acids long. V was cut by 4 bases and J by 1 base, with 4 bases left in between. The CDR3 region is CASSGENTEAFF. CDR3 DNA sequence: TGTGCCAGCAGTGGGGAGAACACTGAAGCTTTCTTT.

In its sample, this clone was seen a few times. The chain links TRBV12-5 to TRBJ2-3, with unresolved D. Germline CDR1 and CDR2: LGHNT and FRNRAP. The CDR3 totals 15 residues. The ends were cut back, 2 bases at V and 5 bases at J, with 14 bases in the middle. CDR3 DNA sequence: TGTGCTAGTGGTTTGTCCGTGGTGTTGGGAGATACGCAGTATTTT. Translating it yields CASGLSVVLGDTQYF.

The chain couples TRBV18 to TRBJ1-1; no clear D gene. CDR3 length equals 15 residues. The V gene lost 0 bases and the J gene lost 0 bases, with 8 bases spanning the gap. CDR1 KGHSH and CDR2 LQKENI come from the germline V gene. The CDR3 coding sequence is TGTGCCAGCTCACCACCCAGCCGGCTGAACACTGAAGCTTTCTTT. Translation gives CASSPPSRLNTEAFF.

This sequence joins TRBV28 and TRBJ1-6; unclear D gene. V lost 5 bases and J 8 bases, leaving 13 bases between the germline ends. The CDR3 has 14 residues. Germline loops: CDR1 MDHEN, CDR2 SYDVKM. CDR3: CASSLAHRDSPLHF. In DNA form, the CDR3 reads TGTGCCAGCAGTCTCGCCCATAGGGATTCACCCCTCCACTTT.

The CDR3, as DNA: TGCAGCGCCGCAGGACCATATCAGCCCCAGCATTTT. Amino acid sequence: CSAAGPYQPQHF. The chain is built from TRBV29-1 and TRBJ1-5; the D is unclear. The germline V and J ends were trimmed by 7 bases and 5 bases, with 12 bases remaining between them. Germline V gives CDR1 SQVTM, CDR2 ANQGSEA. The CDR3 runs 12 residues.

The V call is TRBV25-1, the J call TRBJ2-1, with D uncertain. The germline V gene has CDR1 MGHDK and CDR2 SYGVNS. CDR3 size: 16 residues. V was pared by 3 bases and J by 6 bases, with 18 bases between. CDR3 loop: CASSDPRLNFGNEQFF. CDR3 in DNA: TGTGCCAGCAGTGATCCCCGACTTAATTTTGGCAATGAGCAGTTCTTC.

The V call is TRBV27, the J call TRBJ1-2; the match to TRBD1 covers 7 bases. The germline V gene has CDR1 MNHEY and CDR2 SMNVEV (reference sequence). The CDR3 consists of 13 residues. V lost 6 bases to trimming and J lost 2 bases; unmatched junction nucleotides: 3. CDR3 in amino acids: CASRGTANYGYTF. The CDR3 coding sequence is TGTGCCAGCAGGGGGACAGCCAACTATGGCTACACCTTC.

The chain recombines TRBV4-3 with TRBJ1-2; 9 positions match TRBD1. This CDR3 contains 14 residues. Germline-derived CDR1 and CDR2 are LGHNA and YSLEER. V lost 0 bases to trimming and J lost 6 bases; unmatched junction nucleotides: 2. The CDR3 loop is CASSQDGDRDGYTF. CDR3 DNA sequence: TGCGCCAGCAGCCAAGATGGGGACAGGGATGGCTACACCTTC.

The genes are TRBV7-3 and TRBJ1-1; the D gene is possibly TRBD1 (5 bases). Germline V CDR1 and CDR2: SGHTA, FQGTGA. This CDR3 is 13 amino acids long. The V gene lost 7 bases and the J gene lost 1 base, with 10 bases spanning the gap. The CDR3 sequence is CASKEGPNTEAFF. CDR3 nucleotide sequence: TGTGCCAGCAAGGAGGGGCCGAACACTGAAGCTTTCTTT.

The chain carries TRBV18 and TRBJ1-1, with TRBD1 matching over 8 bases. Germline CDR1 KGHSH, CDR2 LQKENI. The junction had 10 bases not matched to a gene; V was cut back by 6 bases and J by 10 bases. This CDR3 has 13 residues. CDR3 sequence reads: CASSPDRGGGAFF. The CDR3 coding sequence is TGTGCCAGCTCGCCCGACAGGGGCGGAGGAGCTTTCTTT.

The CDR3 DNA reads as TGTGCCAGCAGCCTAGCGGGGGGGCGAGATACGCAGTATTTT. This sequence encodes CASSLAGGRDTQYF. The chain couples TRBV11-2 to TRBJ2-3; TRBD2 matches at 12 bases. This CDR3 has 14 amino acids. The V segment lost 5 bases and the J segment 5 bases; nucleotides outside the gene matches: 2. Germline values: CDR1 SGHAT, CDR2 FQNNGV.

The chain combines TRBV3-1 (or the pseudogene TRBV3-2) with TRBJ2-5; D is uncertain. The CDR3 runs to 12 residues. Trimming left V 1 base short and J 5 bases short, with 5 bases between. CDR1 LGHDT and CDR2 YNNKEL come from the germline V gene (reference sequence). The DNA for the CDR3 is TGTGCCAGCAGCCAAGTGAAGGAGACCCAGTACTTC. Translated: CASSQVKETQYF.

The chain links TRBV7-2 to TRBJ2-1, with 14 bases identical to TRBD2. The V gene's germline CDR1 is SGHTA and CDR2 FQGNSA. This CDR3 is 18 amino acids long. The ends lost 2 bases at V and 3 bases at J; junction bases unmatched: 6. CDR3 region: CASSLRLAGGWDYNEQFF. In nucleotides, the CDR3 is TGTGCCAGCAGCTTAAGACTAGCGGGAGGGTGGGACTACAATGAGCAGTTCTTC.

This clone showed up just once. The chain uses TRBV28 and TRBJ2-3; 10 nucleotides line up with TRBD2. Germline V lookup: CDR1 MDHEN, CDR2 SYDVKM. CDR3 length: 17 amino acids. With V trimmed by 5 bases and J by 4 bases, 12 bases remained unmatched. The CDR3 reads CASSPSRTSGGADTQYF. CDR3 bases: TGTGCCAGCAGTCCAAGTCGGACTAGCGGAGGTGCAGATACGCAGTATTTT.

The genes are TRBV12-5 and TRBJ1-4, with 7 bases lining up with TRBD1. Germline lookup yields CDR1 LGHNT and CDR2 FRNRAP. The CDR3 has 17 amino acids. With V trimmed by 5 bases and J by 0 bases, 9 bases remained unmatched. The chain's CDR3 is CASGQWSGTATNEKLFF. The CDR3 nucleotides are TGTGCTAGTGGTCAGTGGTCAGGGACAGCAACTAATGAAAAACTGTTTTTT.

This chain links TRBV14 with TRBJ2-3, with 7 bases fitting TRBD2. V trimming: 3 bases; J trimming: 1 base; junction bases outside the gene matches: 16. Germline V gene lookup returns CDR1 SGHDN and CDR2 FVKESK. The length of the CDR3 is 19 residues. Here the CDR3 reads CASSHRNRGGVIGTDTQYF. Here the CDR3 DNA reads TGTGCCAGCAGCCACCGCAACCGGGGAGGGGTTATTGGCACAGATACGCAGTATTTT. Using reference TRBV14 and TRBJ2-3 for the parts outside the CDR3, the full variable domain is EAGVTQFPSHSVIEKGQTVTLRCDPISGHDNLYWYRRVMGKEIKFLLHFVKESKQDESGMPNNRFLAERTGGTYSTLKVQPAELEDSGVYFCASSHRNRGGVIGTDTQYFGPGTRLTVL.

This sequence joins TRBV6-2 or TRBV6-3 and TRBJ1-2, with D perhaps matching TRBD1 (5 bases). The CDR3 contains 13 residues. Trimming took 0 bases from V and 3 from J, leaving 5 bases between them. In germline, CDR1 is MNHEY, CDR2 SVGEGT. CDR3 nucleotides: TGTGCCAGCAGTTACTCGGGGGACTATGGCTACACCTTC. It specifies CASSYSGDYGYTF.

This chain uses TRBV5-4 with TRBJ1-3, with D perhaps matching TRBD1 (5 bases). The CDR3 is made up of 14 amino acids. Trimming cost V 0 bases and J 4 bases, with 8 bases left between them. Looked up from germline, CDR1 is SGHNT and CDR2 is YYREEE (reference sequence). The chain's CDR3 is CASSLARVGNTIYF. CDR3 sequence (DNA): TGTGCCAGCAGCTTGGCCAGGGTCGGAAACACCATATATTTT.